This is a list of T cell receptor beta chains from one sample in a study of cytomegalovirus exposure and HLA in healthy donors. Only in-frame clones appear in the TCRdb table, and some are missing; sequencing was by immunoSEQ multiplex PCR. This table holds approximately 130,000 clones. The sequenced material came from PBMCs. The receptor source for this set is a woman aged 60 to 75 in good health and CMV-seronegative. Both conserved end residues are part of each CDR3. The D gene is left open where the match is weak.

CDR3 DNA: TGTGCCTGGAGTGTAGGGCTAAAGACAGGGGCCCTCACCGGGGAGCTGTTTTTT; CDR3 protein: CAWSVGLKTGALTGELFF; J gene: TRBJ2-2; D gene: TRBD1; V gene: TRBV30
CDR3 DNA: TGCAACGTTACAGGGGATAGCACAGATACGCAGTATTTT; CDR3 protein: CNVTGDSTDTQYF; J gene: TRBJ2-3; D gene: TRBD1; V gene: TRBV29-1
CDR3 DNA: TGTGCCAGCAGCGTGGGGGGGAGGGCGAACACCGGGGAGCTGTTTTTT; CDR3 protein: CASSVGGRANTGELFF; J gene: TRBJ2-2; D gene: TRBD2; V gene: TRBV9
CDR3 DNA: TGTGCCAGCAGCTTAGATTCTGACAGGGGGCGCGACCGCTACGAGCAGTACTTC; CDR3 protein: CASSLDSDRGRDRYEQYF; J gene: TRBJ2-7; D gene: TRBD1; V gene: TRBV7-4
CDR3 DNA: TGTGCCAGCAGCACATACCGGACAGACACAAGTAATAGCAATCAGCCCCAGCATTTT; CDR3 protein: CASSTYRTDTSNSNQPQHF; J gene: TRBJ1-5; D gene: NA; V gene: TRBV7-8
CDR3 DNA: TGTGCCAGCTTGGGGGCCACCGGGGAGCTGTTTTTT; CDR3 protein: CASLGATGELFF; J gene: TRBJ2-2; D gene: NA; V gene: TRBV28
CDR3 DNA: TGTGCTAGTGCCCTGGTGAGCACTTCAACCTCTAGCACAGATACGCAGTATTTT; CDR3 protein: CASALVSTSTSSTDTQYF; J gene: TRBJ2-3; D gene: NA; V gene: TRBV12-5
CDR3 DNA: TGTGCCAGCACCCGTGAAGGGGCTGGAGCCTACGAGCAGTACTTC; CDR3 protein: CASTREGAGAYEQYF; J gene: TRBJ2-7; D gene: NA; V gene: TRBV5-8
CDR3 DNA: TGTGCCATCAGTATAAATAGCGGGGGGGCTGGGGAGTACAATGAGCAGTTCTTC; CDR3 protein: CAISINSGGAGEYNEQFF; J gene: TRBJ2-1; D gene: TRBD2; V gene: TRBV10-3
CDR3 DNA: TGTGCCAGCAGTTTAGGGGACAGGCCGAACACTGAAGCTTTCTTT; CDR3 protein: CASSLGDRPNTEAFF; J gene: TRBJ1-1; D gene: TRBD1; V gene: TRBV28
CDR3 DNA: TGTGCCAGCAGTGAATGGGGACAGAAATATGGCTACACCTTC; CDR3 protein: CASSEWGQKYGYTF; J gene: TRBJ1-2; D gene: TRBD1; V gene: TRBV6-1
CDR3 DNA: TGTGCCACCTCGACAGGGTATGAGGGCTACACCTTC; CDR3 protein: CATSTGYEGYTF; J gene: TRBJ1-2; D gene: TRBD1; V gene: TRBV10-3
CDR3 DNA: TGTGCCACCAGCAGTATATTCACAGATACGCAGTATTTT; CDR3 protein: CATSSIFTDTQYF; J gene: TRBJ2-3; D gene: NA; V gene: TRBV15
CDR3 DNA: TGTGCCAGCATTCGGGGCGGGGGGGCCTACAATGAGCAGTTCTTC; CDR3 protein: CASIRGGGAYNEQFF; J gene: TRBJ2-1; D gene: TRBD2; V gene: TRBV28
CDR3 DNA: TGTGCCAGCAGTTCACGACTAGCGGGGAGGGGAGAGACCCAGTACTTC; CDR3 protein: CASSSRLAGRGETQYF; J gene: TRBJ2-5; D gene: TRBD2; V gene: TRBV5-4
CDR3 DNA: TGTGCCAGCAGCCTCGGGTCCCAGGGCCGCTACGAGCAGTACTTC; CDR3 protein: CASSLGSQGRYEQYF; J gene: TRBJ2-7; D gene: NA; V gene: TRBV7-6
CDR3 DNA: TGTGCCAGCAGTGCTACAGGGGGCTGGAACTATGGCTACACCTTC; CDR3 protein: CASSATGGWNYGYTF; J gene: TRBJ1-2; D gene: TRBD1; V gene: TRBV28
CDR3 DNA: TGTGCCAGCAGTGACAGTACCACCTACGAGCAGTACTTC; CDR3 protein: CASSDSTTYEQYF; J gene: TRBJ2-7; D gene: NA; V gene: TRBV28
CDR3 DNA: TGTGCCAGCAGTGATGAGACAGGGGGTAACTATGGCTACACCTTC; CDR3 protein: CASSDETGGNYGYTF; J gene: TRBJ1-2; D gene: TRBD1; V gene: TRBV6-1
CDR3 DNA: TGTGCCAGCAGTTTCCTCACAGGGCCCAATTCACCCCTCCACTTT; CDR3 protein: CASSFLTGPNSPLHF; J gene: TRBJ1-6; D gene: NA; V gene: TRBV28
CDR3 DNA: TGTGCCGGCAGTGCGACTAGCGGGAGGAAAAGCAATGAGCAGTTCTTC; CDR3 protein: CAGSATSGRKSNEQFF; J gene: TRBJ2-1; D gene: TRBD2; V gene: TRBV2
CDR3 DNA: TGTGCCAGTAGTATAGGTCGCCACATCTCTGGAAACACCATATATTTT; CDR3 protein: CASSIGRHISGNTIYF; J gene: TRBJ1-3; D gene: NA; V gene: TRBV19
CDR3 DNA: TGTGCCAGCAGGGTACCTAGCGCTGGCACAGATACGCAGTATTTT; CDR3 protein: CASRVPSAGTDTQYF; J gene: TRBJ2-3; D gene: NA; V gene: TRBV6-1
CDR3 DNA: TGTGCCAGCAGTTTGGGGGCGCAGGCTGGAAACACCATATATTTT; CDR3 protein: CASSLGAQAGNTIYF; J gene: TRBJ1-3; D gene: NA; V gene: TRBV28
CDR3 DNA: TGTGCCAGCAAAGGAACGGGAGTTTGGGAGCAGTACTTC; CDR3 protein: CASKGTGVWEQYF; J gene: TRBJ2-7; D gene: NA; V gene: TRBV2
CDR3 DNA: TGTGCCAGCAGTATGAACAGGGGGCCTGGCTACACCTTC; CDR3 protein: CASSMNRGPGYTF; J gene: TRBJ1-2; D gene: TRBD1; V gene: TRBV5-5
CDR3 DNA: TGTGCCAGCAGTTACACCCTAGACACAGATACGCAGTATTTT; CDR3 protein: CASSYTLDTDTQYF; J gene: TRBJ2-3; D gene: NA; V gene: TRBV6-5
CDR3 DNA: TGTGCCAGCTCACCACCTAACATCGGGGAGCTGTTTTTT; CDR3 protein: CASSPPNIGELFF; J gene: TRBJ2-2; D gene: NA; V gene: TRBV18
CDR3 DNA: TGTGCCAGCAGCCAGACTTCAGCGGGGTCTCTGGGTGAGCAGTTCTTC; CDR3 protein: CASSQTSAGSLGEQFF; J gene: TRBJ2-1; D gene: TRBD2; V gene: TRBV14
CDR3 DNA: TGTGCCAGCAGTGACTCGTCAGGGTCCTATGGCTACACCTTC; CDR3 protein: CASSDSSGSYGYTF; J gene: TRBJ1-2; D gene: NA; V gene: TRBV6-4
CDR3 DNA: TGTGCCAGCAGTGAGCTTCTAGCGGGACTCGCCGGGGAGCTGTTTTTT; CDR3 protein: CASSELLAGLAGELFF; J gene: TRBJ2-2; D gene: TRBD2; V gene: TRBV2
CDR3 DNA: TGTGCCAGCAGTTTATTTAGTCGGGAGACCCAGTACTTC; CDR3 protein: CASSLFSRETQYF; J gene: TRBJ2-5; D gene: NA; V gene: TRBV28
CDR3 DNA: TGTGCCACCCACGTGGCGGGGGCCGGCACTGAAGCTTTCTTT; CDR3 protein: CATHVAGAGTEAFF; J gene: TRBJ1-1; D gene: NA; V gene: TRBV19
CDR3 DNA: TGTGCCACCAGCAGAGAGTTAGACAAGGTGCAAGCTTTCTTT; CDR3 protein: CATSRELDKVQAFF; J gene: TRBJ1-1; D gene: NA; V gene: TRBV15
CDR3 DNA: TGTGCCAGCAGAGAACAGGGGGCAAACACCATATATTTT; CDR3 protein: CASREQGANTIYF; J gene: TRBJ1-3; D gene: TRBD1; V gene: TRBV6-1
CDR3 DNA: TGTGCCAGCAGCTTGGCCACAGGATTGAACACTGAAGCTTTCTTT; CDR3 protein: CASSLATGLNTEAFF; J gene: TRBJ1-1; D gene: NA; V gene: TRBV5-4
CDR3 DNA: TGTGCCAGCAGCCAATTCGCTAGCGGGAGCTACAATGAGCAGTTCTTC; CDR3 protein: CASSQFASGSYNEQFF; J gene: TRBJ2-1; D gene: TRBD2; V gene: TRBV4-2
CDR3 DNA: TGCGCCAGCAGTGGACTAGCGGGGCTAGACAATGAGCAGTTCTTC; CDR3 protein: CASSGLAGLDNEQFF; J gene: TRBJ2-1; D gene: TRBD2; V gene: TRBV10-2
CDR3 DNA: TGTGCCAGCAGCTTGGGACAGGCATCCTACGAGCAGTACTTC; CDR3 protein: CASSLGQASYEQYF; J gene: TRBJ2-7; D gene: NA; V gene: TRBV5-6
CDR3 DNA: TGTGCCAGCAGTTCCCAGGGTAGCGGACCCTACGAGCAGTACTTC; CDR3 protein: CASSSQGSGPYEQYF; J gene: TRBJ2-7; D gene: NA; V gene: TRBV28
CDR3 DNA: TGTGCCAGCATAGACAGCCCTAGCACAGATACGCAGTATTTT; CDR3 protein: CASIDSPSTDTQYF; J gene: TRBJ2-3; D gene: NA; V gene: TRBV2
CDR3 DNA: TGTGCCAGCAGTTACGGCAGGAACTATGGCTACACCTTC; CDR3 protein: CASSYGRNYGYTF; J gene: TRBJ1-2; D gene: NA; V gene: TRBV6-5
CDR3 DNA: TGCGCCAGCAGCCGGGACAGGGAATACGAGCAGTACTTC; CDR3 protein: CASSRDREYEQYF; J gene: TRBJ2-7; D gene: TRBD1; V gene: TRBV5-1
CDR3 DNA: TGCGCCAGCAGCTTGGAAGCAATCGGCTATGGCTACACCTTC; CDR3 protein: CASSLEAIGYGYTF; J gene: TRBJ1-2; D gene: NA; V gene: TRBV5-1
CDR3 DNA: TGTGCCAGCTACGCTAGCGGCCTCTCCTACGAGCAGTACTTC; CDR3 protein: CASYASGLSYEQYF; J gene: TRBJ2-7; D gene: TRBD2; V gene: TRBV2
CDR3 DNA: TGTGCCAGCAGTGAACGGGGAGAGGGAAATTCACCCCTCCACTTT; CDR3 protein: CASSERGEGNSPLHF; J gene: TRBJ1-6; D gene: NA; V gene: TRBV25-1
CDR3 DNA: TGTGCCAGCACGATACTACAGGGGTTTGGCTACACCTTC; CDR3 protein: CASTILQGFGYTF; J gene: TRBJ1-2; D gene: TRBD1; V gene: TRBV2
CDR3 DNA: TGTGCCAGCAGTTACGGGACAGCCGACAATGAGCAGTTCTTC; CDR3 protein: CASSYGTADNEQFF; J gene: TRBJ2-1; D gene: TRBD1; V gene: TRBV6-5
CDR3 DNA: TGCGCCAGCAGCCAAGTACAGGGGTACGAGCAGTACTTC; CDR3 protein: CASSQVQGYEQYF; J gene: TRBJ2-7; D gene: TRBD1; V gene: TRBV4-1
CDR3 DNA: TGTGCCAGCAGTGAGGGGCCAGATACGCAGTATTTT; CDR3 protein: CASSEGPDTQYF; J gene: TRBJ2-3; D gene: NA; V gene: TRBV2
CDR3 DNA: TGTGCCAGCAGCTCCCAGGGTAACAATCAGCCCCAGCATTTT; CDR3 protein: CASSSQGNNQPQHF; J gene: TRBJ1-5; D gene: NA; V gene: TRBV5-6
CDR3 DNA: TGCGCCAGCAGGTCAGGGGGCACTGAAGCTTTCTTT; CDR3 protein: CASRSGGTEAFF; J gene: TRBJ1-1; D gene: TRBD1; V gene: TRBV5-1
CDR3 DNA: TGTGCCAGCAGTTACTCGACCGGGGGAGGGGAAAAACTGTTTTTT; CDR3 protein: CASSYSTGGGEKLFF; J gene: TRBJ1-4; D gene: NA; V gene: TRBV6-5
CDR3 DNA: TGTGCCAGCAGCTTAGTGCGATTGAACACTGAAGCTTTCTTT; CDR3 protein: CASSLVRLNTEAFF; J gene: TRBJ1-1; D gene: NA; V gene: TRBV7-8
CDR3 DNA: TGTGCCAGCAGTCCAGGCAGGGGGTCGTATGGCTACACCTTC; CDR3 protein: CASSPGRGSYGYTF; J gene: TRBJ1-2; D gene: TRBD1; V gene: TRBV6-1